A selection of T cell receptor beta chains follows, all from one sample in a study of blood T cell repertoires in COVID-19. Method: immunoSEQ multiplex PCR; TCRdb's copy keeps in-frame clones and lacks some. Of about 250,000 clones in the sample, around 88% were seen once. Sample: peripheral blood. The receptors shown here come from a young woman with COVID-19, enrolled during active disease. CDR3s leave out the opening cysteine and the closing phenylalanine or tryptophan.

V	J	length	CDR3
TRBV24-1	TRBJ1-3	14	ATSESGTETGNTIY
TRBV24-1	TRBJ1-3	12	ATSPGGSGNTIY
TRBV6-5	TRBJ1-6	13	ASSYLGGGNSPLH
TRBV12-3/TRBV12-4	TRBJ2-1	11	ASSTKNYNEQF
TRBV5-4	TRBJ2-7	11	ASSGGMAYEQY
TRBV24-1	TRBJ2-5	14	ATSEGGSSPWETQY
TRBV5-6	TRBJ2-1	13	ASSRAADQNNEQF
TRBV18	TRBJ2-2	12	ASSPTTGPGELF
TRBV11-2	TRBJ1-3	12	ASTVFSSGNTIY
TRBV14	TRBJ2-5	14	ASSQDRGQSPETQY
TRBV28	TRBJ2-5	13	ASRPSTGSQETQY
TRBV5-1	TRBJ2-2	14	ASSLGQGGGTGELF
TRBV28	TRBJ1-5	11	ASSSPRGQPQH
TRBV19	TRBJ1-1	11	AVQGQANTEAF
TRBV7-2	TRBJ2-1	13	ASSLVVAGRNEQF
TRBV19	TRBJ1-5	15	ATKTGHITYSNQPQH
TRBV7-8	TRBJ1-1	13	ASSERGQMNTEAF
TRBV4-3	TRBJ2-6	14	ASSQAGGSGANVLT
TRBV2	TRBJ2-2	10	ASSGAYWELF
TRBV7-8	TRBJ2-7	12	ASSLNRGPYEQY
TRBV4-3	TRBJ2-3	14	ASSQGPGGATDTQY
TRBV27	TRBJ1-5	11	ASTGIWTQPQH
TRBV6-5	TRBJ2-7	11	ASRSGRYSEQY
TRBV23-1	TRBJ2-3	13	ASSHSGEGTDTQY
TRBV7-2	TRBJ2-1	13	ASSDGTGSYNEQF
TRBV4-1	TRBJ1-2	12	ASSRNTGEDGYT